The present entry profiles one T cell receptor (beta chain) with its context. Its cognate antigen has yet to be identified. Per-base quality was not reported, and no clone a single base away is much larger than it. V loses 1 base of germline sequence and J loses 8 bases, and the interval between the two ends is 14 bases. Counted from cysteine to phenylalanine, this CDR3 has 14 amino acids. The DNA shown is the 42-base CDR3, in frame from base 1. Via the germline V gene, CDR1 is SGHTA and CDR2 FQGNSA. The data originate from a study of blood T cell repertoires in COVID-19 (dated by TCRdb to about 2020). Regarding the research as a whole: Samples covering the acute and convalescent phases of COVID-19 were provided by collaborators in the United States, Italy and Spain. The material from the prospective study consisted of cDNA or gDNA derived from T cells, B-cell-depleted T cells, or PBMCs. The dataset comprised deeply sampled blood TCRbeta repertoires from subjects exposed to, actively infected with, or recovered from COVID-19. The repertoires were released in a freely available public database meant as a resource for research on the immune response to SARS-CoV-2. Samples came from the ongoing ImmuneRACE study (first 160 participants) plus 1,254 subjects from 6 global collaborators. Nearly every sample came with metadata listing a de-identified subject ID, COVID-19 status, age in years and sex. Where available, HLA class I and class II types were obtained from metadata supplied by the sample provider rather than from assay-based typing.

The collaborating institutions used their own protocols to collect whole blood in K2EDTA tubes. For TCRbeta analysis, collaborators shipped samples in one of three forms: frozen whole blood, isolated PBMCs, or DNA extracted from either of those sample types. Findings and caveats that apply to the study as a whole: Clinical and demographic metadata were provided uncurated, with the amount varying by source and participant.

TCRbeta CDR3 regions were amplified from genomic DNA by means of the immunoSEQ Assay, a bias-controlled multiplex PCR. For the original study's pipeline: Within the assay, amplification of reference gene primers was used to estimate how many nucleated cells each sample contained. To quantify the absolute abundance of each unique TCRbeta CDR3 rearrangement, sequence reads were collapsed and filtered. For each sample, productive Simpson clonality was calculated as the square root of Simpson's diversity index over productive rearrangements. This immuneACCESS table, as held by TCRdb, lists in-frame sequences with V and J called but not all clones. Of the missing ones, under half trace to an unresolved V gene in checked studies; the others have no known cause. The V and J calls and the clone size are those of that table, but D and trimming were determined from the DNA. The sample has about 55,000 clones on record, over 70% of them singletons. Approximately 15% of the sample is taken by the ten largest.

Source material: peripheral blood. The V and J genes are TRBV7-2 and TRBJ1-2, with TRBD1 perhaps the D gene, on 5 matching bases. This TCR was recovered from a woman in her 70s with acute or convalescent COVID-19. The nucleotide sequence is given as TGTGCCAGCAGCTTAGGTTACGGGGCGGGAGGCTACACCTTC. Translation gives CASSLGYGAGGYTF.